A single sample is the source of the 23 T cell receptor beta chains below, sequenced in a study of PD-1 blockade in mismatch repair-deficient tumors. Data came from immunoSEQ multiplex PCR; TCRdb stores just in-frame clones and leaves some out. The sample lists 60,000 to 70,000 clones, about 91% seen once, with approximately 13% in the top ten. Specimen: peripheral blood, collected 52 weeks after starting pembrolizumab. The origin of the receptors is an adult with mismatch repair-deficient cancer.

This chain links TRBV7-8 with TRBJ2-3; no reliable D call. The CDR3 covers 13 residues. Germline CDR1 is SGHVS and CDR2 is FQNEAQ. V was pared by 5 bases and J by 4 bases, with 10 bases between. The CDR3 loop is CASSGTSSDTQYF. CDR3 DNA: TGTGCCAGCAGCGGTACGAGCTCAGATACGCAGTATTTT.

This rearrangement joins TRBV5-1 to TRBJ2-5; D is possibly TRBD1 (5 bases). Trimming pared 0 bases from V and 0 bases from J, leaving 9 bases between. CDR3 size: 15 residues. Per germline, CDR1 SGHRS and CDR2 YFSETQ. The CDR3 region is CASSLGQSYQETQYF. In nucleotides, the CDR3 is TGCGCCAGCAGCTTGGGACAGTCGTACCAAGAGACCCAGTACTTC.

The chain has TRBV29-1 and TRBJ1-4; D gene uncertain. The CDR3 is 14 amino acids. Germline loops: CDR1 SQVTM, CDR2 ANQGSEA. V was shortened by 2 bases and J by 0 bases, with 7 bases between the two germline ends. CDR3 sequence (DNA): TGCAGCGTTGAAACGAGGGCAACTAATGAAAAACTGTTTTTT. Amino acid sequence: CSVETRATNEKLFF.

J is TRBJ1-2 and V is TRBV30, with D perhaps TRBD1 (5 bases). Germline V CDR1 and CDR2: GTSNPN, SVGIG (reference sequence). V dropped 7 bases and J dropped 3 bases, with 21 bases sitting between them. The CDR3 loop spans 15 amino acids. DNA of the CDR3: TGTGCCTCTAAGAGGGGCAGGGATTCCCACTATGGCTACACCTTC. Its protein product is CASKRGRDSHYGYTF. The full variable domain, rest sourced from reference TRBV30 and TRBJ1-2, is SQTIHQWPATLVQPVGSPLSLECTVEGTSNPNLYWYRQAAGRGLQLLFYSVGIGQISSEVPQNLSASRPQDRQFILSSKKLLLSDSGFYLCASKRGRDSHYGYTFGSGTRLTVV.

This chain joins TRBV5-1 and TRBJ2-7; no clear D gene. The V end was cut by 2 bases, the J end by 3 bases, with 18 bases between. CDR1 and CDR2 (germline): SGHRS, YFSETQ. This CDR3 has 16 residues. CDR3: CASSLSFTGALYEQYF. CDR3 sequence (DNA): TGCGCCAGCAGCTTATCTTTCACTGGTGCCCTCTACGAGCAGTACTTC. The entire variable domain, with the rest obtained from reference TRBV5-1 and TRBJ2-7, is as follows: KAGVTQTPRYLIKTRGQQVTLSCSPISGHRSVSWYQQTPGQGLQFLFEYFSETQRNKGNFPGRFSGRQFSNSRSEMNVSTLELGDSALYLCASSLSFTGALYEQYFGPGTRLTVT.

The genes are TRBV19 and TRBJ1-1, with 9 bases lining up with TRBD1. V was pared by 10 bases and J by 1 base, with 13 bases of the junction left unmatched. CDR1 is LNHDA, CDR2 SQIVND, per germline (reference sequence). CDR3 length: 16 residues. CDR3 in amino acids: CATSPVGGQGNTEAFF. CDR3 in DNA: TGTGCCACTTCACCCGTCGGGGGACAGGGGAACACTGAAGCTTTCTTT.

The V gene is TRBV9, the J gene TRBJ2-3; D remains unclear. The germline gives CDR1 SGDLS, CDR2 YYNGEE. This CDR3 comprises 13 residues. V lost 4 bases and J lost 4, with 10 bases in between. The CDR3 DNA sequence: TGTGCCAGCAGCACCCGACCCCCAGATACGCAGTATTTT. It encodes CASSTRPPDTQYF.

This rearrangement joins TRBV2 to TRBJ2-2; no clear D gene. The V and J ends lost 2 bases and 1 base respectively, with 5 bases between them. CDR1 is SNHLY, CDR2 FYNNEI, per germline. The CDR3 spans 14 residues. This chain's CDR3 is CASSERQNTGELFF. The CDR3 DNA sequence: TGTGCCAGCAGTGAACGCCAGAACACCGGGGAGCTGTTTTTT.

The chain recombines TRBV11-2 with TRBJ2-1, with TRBD1 matching 9 bases. Germline lookup yields CDR1 SGHAT and CDR2 FQNNGV. J was trimmed by 7 bases and V by 1 base; bases with no gene match: 8. The CDR3 has 16 amino acids. The CDR3 DNA follows: TGTGCCAGCAGCTTAGCCCCGGGACAGGGAAGTAATGAGCAGTTCTTC. This gives the protein CASSLAPGQGSNEQFF.

The rearrangement links TRBV7-2 to TRBJ2-7; weak D call: TRBD1 (8 bases). This CDR3 is 13 amino acids long. Trimming removed 2 bases from V and 6 bases from J, with 11 bases in between. The germline V gene encodes CDR1 SGHTA and CDR2 FQGNSA. The CDR3 sequence: CASSLTGGAEQYF. As DNA, the CDR3 is TGTGCCAGCAGCTTAACAGGGGGGGCCGAGCAGTACTTC.

The chain carries TRBV4-1 and TRBJ2-7; TRBD2 aligns across 11 bases. J gave up 3 bases and V 3 bases, and 7 bases lay outside the gene matches. CDR1 is MGHRA, CDR2 YSYEKL, per germline. This CDR3 is built from 16 residues. The CDR3 spells CASSHPLAGESYEQYF. In DNA form, the CDR3 reads TGCGCCAGCAGCCATCCACTAGCGGGAGAGAGCTACGAGCAGTACTTC.

The genes are TRBV6-5 and TRBJ2-1; D call uncertain. Per the germline V gene, CDR1 is MNHEY and CDR2 is SVGAGI. The V end lost 3 bases, the J end lost 5 bases, and 8 bases lay between the germline ends. The CDR3 is 13 amino acids. CDR3 region: CASSYGYDNEQFF. The CDR3 DNA follows: TGTGCCAGCAGTTATGGCTACGACAATGAGCAGTTCTTC.

The V gene is TRBV5-4, the J gene TRBJ2-3; 10 nucleotides align to TRBD2. CDR1 is SGHNT, CDR2 YYREEE, per germline (reference sequence). V was clipped by 5 bases and J by 1 base; unmatched bases: 4. The length of the CDR3 is 15 residues. The CDR3 DNA reads as TGTGCCAGCAGTAGCGGGAGGCATGGCACAGATACGCAGTATTTT. Translation: CASSSGRHGTDTQYF.

V gene TRBV9 combines with J gene TRBJ2-3; 9 bases agree with TRBD1. The junction had 13 bases not matched to a gene; V was cut back by 4 bases and J by 4 bases. Looked up from germline, CDR1 is SGDLS and CDR2 is YYNGEE. The CDR3 loop spans 17 amino acids. CDR3 nucleotides: TGTGCCAGCAGCCTCAGAGATGGGACAGGGATTGCAGATACGCAGTATTTT. It encodes CASSLRDGTGIADTQYF. Using reference TRBV9 and TRBJ2-3 for the parts outside the CDR3, the full variable domain is DSGVTQTPKHLITATGQRVTLRCSPRSGDLSVYWYQQSLDQGLQFLIQYYNGEERAKGNILERFSAQQFPDLHSELNLSSLELGDSALYFCASSLRDGTGIADTQYFGPGTRLTVL.

The chain couples TRBV6-5 to TRBJ2-7; no clear D gene. Germline CDR1 is MNHEY and CDR2 is SVGAGI. CDR3 length equals 14 residues. Trimming removed 2 bases from V and 4 bases from J, with 12 bases in between. The CDR3 here is CASSYVNARYEQYF. For the CDR3, the DNA is TGTGCCAGCAGTTACGTAAATGCGCGATACGAGCAGTACTTC.

The rearrangement joins TRBV25-1 to TRBJ2-7; a possible D gene is TRBD1 (6 bases). V was cut by 5 bases and J by 3 bases, with 14 bases left in between. This CDR3 region has 14 residues. Per germline, CDR1 MGHDK and CDR2 SYGVNS. The CDR3 DNA follows: TGTGCCAGCAGTCCCAGGGGAGCAAGCTACGAGCAGTACTTC. Translated: CASSPRGASYEQYF.

A single count supports this clone. The genes are TRBV5-5 and TRBJ2-3, with D uncertain. The germline gives CDR1 SGHKS, CDR2 YYEKEE (reference sequence). The CDR3 has 14 amino acids. Between the trimmed V and J ends, which lost 2 bases and 2 bases, there was a span of 9 bases. The CDR3 DNA reads TGTGCCAGCAGCTTTCCGTCGACCACAGATACGCAGTATTTT. Encoded protein: CASSFPSTTDTQYF.

This chain links TRBV6-1 with TRBJ2-7; D may be TRBD2 (6 bases). The CDR3 consists of 15 residues. The germline V gene has CDR1 MNHNS and CDR2 SASEGT. V was shortened by 2 bases and J by 0 bases, with 11 bases between the two germline ends. The CDR3 spells CASSEFGTFSYEQYF. Here the CDR3 DNA reads TGTGCCAGCAGTGAATTCGGGACTTTCTCCTACGAGCAGTACTTC.

A single count supports this clone. The J gene is TRBJ2-3, the V gene TRBV10-1; weak D call: TRBD2 (6 bases). The CDR3 length is 16 residues. Trimming pared 2 bases from V and 2 bases from J, leaving 14 bases between. The germline V gene has CDR1 WNHNN and CDR2 SYGVQD (reference sequence). CDR3: CASSEKTSKVTDTQYF. As DNA, the CDR3 is TGCGCCAGCAGTGAGAAAACTAGCAAGGTCACAGATACGCAGTATTTT.

This rearrangement joins TRBV7-9 to TRBJ2-7, with 10 bases identical to TRBD1. Germline CDR1 SEHNR, CDR2 FQNEAQ (reference sequence). The V and J ends lost 0 bases and 4 bases, in that order; junction bases with no gene match: 6. The CDR3 spans 16 residues. The CDR3 spells CASSLATTGGRYEQYF. Here the CDR3 DNA reads TGTGCCAGCAGCTTAGCGACGACAGGGGGCCGATACGAGCAGTACTTC. Full variable domain (missing parts from reference TRBV7-9 and TRBJ2-7): DTGVSQNPRHKITKRGQNVTFRCDPISEHNRLYWYRQTLGQGPEFLTYFQNEAQLEKSRLLSDRFSAERPKGSFSTLEIQRTEQGDSAMYLCASSLATTGGRYEQYFGPGTRLTVT.

The CDR3 DNA reads TGTGCCAGCAGCCAGGGGGTGCGAGAGACCCAGTACTTC. Protein sequence: CASSQGVRETQYF. The rearrangement links TRBV11-2 to TRBJ2-5; 7 bases agree with TRBD1. V shed 5 bases, J shed 4 bases, and the junction held 4 bases outside the gene matches. CDR1 and CDR2 from the germline V gene are SGHAT and FQNNGV. The CDR3 runs to 13 residues.

The chain uses TRBV7-9 and TRBJ2-4; TRBD1 agrees at 11 bases. With V trimmed by 5 bases and J by 6 bases, 9 bases remained unmatched. The germline CDR1 and CDR2 sequences are SEHNR and FQNEAQ (reference sequence). This CDR3 has 16 amino acids. This chain's CDR3 is CASSPLGQGALNIQYF. As DNA, the CDR3 is TGTGCCAGCAGCCCCCTAGGACAGGGGGCTTTAAACATTCAGTACTTC.

In its sample, this clone is medium-sized (0.01 to 0.1%). The chain joins TRBV19 to TRBJ2-1; D may be TRBD1 (6 bases). V was clipped by 5 bases and J by 0 bases, with 23 bases between them. Germline V lookup: CDR1 LNHDA, CDR2 SQIVND (reference sequence). The CDR3 sequence is 19 residues long. CDR3 nucleotide sequence: TGTGCCAGTAGTCTCCGGGACATTACTATCTCATCCTCCTACAATGAGCAGTTCTTC. Its protein is CASSLRDITISSSYNEQFF.